This entry describes one T cell receptor (beta chain). Its antigen is unidentified. Trimming stripped 3 bases from V and 7 bases from J, with 16 bases between. The CDR3 covers 14 residues. From germline, CDR1 is KGHSH and CDR2 LQKENI. These data originate in a study of beta chain features in type 1 diabetes. The wider study: Across the samples, 107,917,701 sorted cells were examined in total.

Expressed TCRB transcripts were sequenced because the isolated RNA had all been reverse transcribed beforehand. The method was immunoSEQ multiplex PCR; TCRdb's version includes in-frame clones alone and lacks a portion of them. The sample lists over 650,000 clones, about 14% occurring once. Overall study results and limits: Highly expressing activated T cells could be over-counted with a cDNA template. Shorter TCRB CDR3s, moderately but significantly so, were found in Type 1 diabetes patients in all four CD4+ subsets. Compared to healthy donors, patients appeared to have naive, central memory and Treg TCRB repertoires that were more alike.

The chain recombines TRBV18 with TRBJ2-7, with a tentative D call TRBD2 (6 bases). Input material: naive CD4+ T cells from blood. The TCR was taken from a man aged 18 to 29 with type 1 diabetes. The CDR3 coding sequence is TGTGCCAGCTCACCTAGCGGACCGGGCCTGGAGCAGTACTTC. Translated: CASSPSGPGLEQYF.